This T cell receptor (beta chain) is drawn from a study of cytomegalovirus exposure and HLA in healthy donors (dated by TCRdb to 2016 to 2017). Some background on the complete study: An earlier analysis of some 600 of the donors reported 250 to 300 Gb of sequence data and 117 million unique TCR beta sequences obtained from 150 million to 200 million T cells. The study aimed to test whether signatures of past pathogen exposure could be identified by cataloging public T cell receptors. Using immunosequencing, the study profiled T cell repertoires from around 670 subjects and related those repertoires to cytomegalovirus serostatus. Along with the roughly 670-subject first cohort, a separate validation cohort of around 120 different subjects was used. Genome-wide SNP genotypes for about 55% of the 666 donors were used in a later genetic analysis, which treated that subset as a discovery cohort. Donor age, sex, ethnicity and CMV serostatus were collected together with the repertoire data. The number of donors typed differed by locus, with roughly 620-640 for A, B, C, DRB1 and DQB1, about 500 for DQA1, 600 to 610 for DPA1, and under 490 for DPB1. Among the approximately 420 genotyped donors, around 81% belonged to the genetic ancestry cluster associated with self-reported Caucasian donors. Several DR-DQ haplotypes were handled as single units for association and clustering, since linkage in the cohort was strong. In a later analysis, previously published TCR beta repertoires from 550 to 700 donors were re-analyzed and high-resolution HLA genotyping was added so that TCR occurrence patterns could be studied. Every discovery cohort repertoire had been produced on one sequencing platform. Around 330 gigabases of sequencing data and tens of millions of unique TCR sequences made up an early release that covered over 550 HLA-typed donors. An earlier analysis of fewer than 750 of the donors used high-throughput TCR beta sequencing to judge whether each TCR beta V gene segment behaved as functional or pseudogenic. Rather than using new phenotypic data, the later analysis identified candidate immune exposures from TCR beta sequences and from how often those sequences occurred across donors. On average, approximately 250,000 unique TCR beta nucleotide sequences were sequenced per donor among about 400 genotyped donors of the cohort, with roughly 18% of those sequences being non-productive. High-throughput TCR immunosequencing, statistical association of individual TCRs with disease status, and machine learning were combined to predict cytomegalovirus infection status. Both class I and class II loci were covered by HLA typing, at four-digit resolution.

The cohort was made up of approximately 670 healthy bone marrow donors. At the time of sampling, every cohort member was nominally healthy, though immune exposures that went unrecorded were likely present. The donor was CMV seronegative and was included in the group of approximately 350 seronegative cohort members. Every donor gave a peripheral blood sample, and the peripheral blood mononuclear cells from that sample were used for TCR beta sequencing. Genomic DNA was extracted from the blood cell samples with the Qiagen DNeasy Blood Extraction Kit. Library generation was performed with the immunoSEQ multiplex PCR assay. For the multiplex PCR, a mixture combining 60 forward primers for TCR Vbeta segments and 13 reverse primers for TCR Jbeta segments was used. The CDR3 region of rearranged TCR beta genes was amplified from genomic DNA with a multiplex PCR assay. The amplified TCR beta libraries were sequenced on the Illumina HiSeq System as 87-base-pair reads. Processing in the source paper ran as follows. Across the roughly 700 repertoires, a later analysis counted some 80 million unique TCR beta chains, roughly 11 million of which were shared by at least two donors. Raw reads were error-corrected and collapsed into unique sequences by a nearest-neighbor algorithm in which closely related sequences were merged to remove PCR and sequencing errors. Alignment of CDR3 sequences to IMGT reference sequences was used to assign V, D and J gene segments. For a sequence to be retained, a match of at least six nucleotides was required to both a V gene segment and a J gene segment. Rearrangements were classified as productive when the CDR3 lacked stop codons and remained in frame with V and J, and all other rearrangements were classified as non-productive. CDR3 was defined according to IMGT convention as the region running from the second conserved V-encoded cysteine to the conserved J-encoded phenylalanine. Sequences without an unambiguous match to a single V gene segment were excluded from the earlier analysis of over 500 of the donors. In an earlier analysis of around 600 of the donors, V segments were called functional above 56.7% productive rearrangements and were called segregating when the between-donor standard deviation exceeded 5%. To diagnose cytomegalovirus status from the catalog of TCR beta chain sequences, a statistical classification framework was built. A later analysis assigned V and J genes by comparing TCR nucleotide sequences with IMGT/GENE-DB human TR gene sequences. A later analysis assigned CDR3 sequences and most-parsimonious VDJ recombination scenarios with the TCRdist pipeline. In a later analysis, each TCR beta chain was defined by its CDR3 amino acid sequence together with its V-gene family, and reads without a unique V-gene family were excluded. As a way to deal with suspected cross-contamination and a sequencing artifact, a later analysis dropped 592 nucleotide sequences that were highly shared and had low generation probability. For each public chain, a later analysis derived a clonal expansion index from normalized ranks of inferred template counts within each repertoire. In a later analysis, generation probabilities were computed using a VDJ recombination model fitted to out-of-frame rearrangements, and the results were checked against IGoR. In a later analysis, TCR-TCR, TCR-HLA and TCR-CMV co-occurrence was scored with hypergeometric tests, and a repertoire-size bias correction was applied to TCR pairs. To estimate false discovery rates, a later analysis permuted the HLA or CMV assignments 20 times. In a later analysis, co-occurring TCRs were grouped with DBSCAN, and TCRdist sequence similarity was added when clustering was performed within HLA-allele-positive subsets. Co-occurrence clustering excluded repertoires with fewer than 30,000 or more than 120,000 public chains, plus five with anomalous nucleotide sharing. TCRdb took this table from immuneACCESS and kept in-frame rearrangements with V and J called. Such tables lack part of the clones; where checked against another copy, unresolved V genes explain under half of the gap, and the rest is unexplained. The D gene and trimming were derived from the DNA, and the V and J assignments and clone size from that table. The record for this sample contains around 140,000 clones. Of the sample, 2% to 2.5% falls within the top ten clones.

Here is what the overall study found, with its caveats: Most TCR sequences were seen in very few donors, while some public TCRs were found in many individuals. A cluster of highly shared sequence variants was judged likely to be a technical artifact of the sequencing pipeline. Compared with equally common non-associated chains, HLA-associated TCR beta chains in a later analysis were more clonally expanded and had lower generation probabilities. Presence/absence analyses assumed roughly uniform sequencing depth across donors, an assumption that may not hold. The study listed 164 TCR beta chains as associated with cytomegalovirus. Compared with the roughly 700-donor mean, donors in an Asian-associated ancestry cluster had fewer N-insertions in productive TCRs, according to a later genetic analysis. The only immune exposure information available for the cohort was CMV serostatus. The classifier was reported to diagnose cytomegalovirus status with high specificity and sensitivity in both the original and validation cohorts. Because some donors lacked HLA typing at each locus, the association tests relied only on the typed subset. The 87-base-pair reads could not distinguish some IMGT-functional V segments, including TRBV6-2 and TRBV6-3, so those segments were excluded. Broadly in line with IMGT annotations, most TCR beta V segments showed up in productive rearrangements about 87% or about 30% of the time in an earlier analysis of 587 of the donors. A further reported finding was that TCR beta sequences accurately predicted the HLA-A and HLA-B alleles for most subjects in the first cohort. In a later analysis, about 17,000 TCR beta sequences were associated with specific HLA alleles at a false discovery rate of 0.05. Assigning TCR associations to individual alleles was difficult when HLA alleles, especially DR and DQ, strongly co-occurred. Several of the top co-occurrence clusters appeared to be linked to parvovirus B19, influenza, CMV and Epstein-Barr virus, according to a later analysis. Fewer than 20 rarely observed V segments, including chromosome 9 orphons, were excluded from the earlier analysis of a few hundred of the donors because counts were too low. Most CMV-associated TCR beta chains appeared to be HLA-restricted in a later analysis, and the HLA associations seemed to be driven largely by CMV exposure. In a later genetic analysis, a missense DCLRE1C variant was associated with V-gene and J-gene trimming of TCR beta chains, and the association was replicated in an independent cohort. A few of the identified cytomegalovirus-associated TCR beta chains were confirmed in vitro to be specific for cytomegalovirus antigens. Linkage disequilibrium might explain the correlated functional status among segregating V segments, but an unknown experimental factor could not be ruled out. It was suggested by the authors that the approach could potentially be generalized to other disease states and immunological phenotypes. Only TCR beta chains were sequenced in this cohort, and the absence of alpha or paired-chain data limited detectable features. A later analysis found that TCR association rates varied across HLA loci, with DRB1 alleles showing the most associated TCRs and HLA-C alleles the fewest.

V is shortened by 0 bases, J by 11 bases, and the region joining them spans 10 bases. Sequences GTSNPN (CDR1) and SVGIG (CDR2) are obtained from the germline V gene (reference sequence). The CDR3 sequence holds 12 residues, the cysteine and phenylalanine included. Of all the DNA, just the CDR3 is kept, 36 bases in frame from base 1. As to this clone: Its binding antigen is unknown.

The clonotype comes from a young woman in good health and CMV-seronegative. The sample was PBMCs. In this chain, TRBV30 is recombined with TRBJ1-4; TRBD1 is perhaps the D gene, given 5 matching bases. The nucleotide sequence reads as follows: TGTGCCTGGAGTGTAGGGGAAACTAAACTGTTTTTT. Its amino acids are CAWSVGETKLFF.